What follows describes a single T cell receptor (beta chain). Germline CDR1 SQVTM, CDR2 ANQGSEA. The CDR3 extends over 16 amino acids. Trimming removed 1 base at V and 0 bases at J, with 13 bases between. These data are taken from a study of T-cell memory formation after mild COVID-19. TCRdb passed the 5' RACE reads through MiXCR, listing each CDR3 protein once. Counted here are approximately 390,000 distinct CDR3 sequences, 16% occurring once; the ten biggest clones make up under 25%. The sequenced material came from PBMCs or a T cell subset sorted from them (not recorded which). The source is a man younger than 35 who had mild COVID-19 (a few samples of this study predate the infection). Cell type and time point are not known. The J gene is TRBJ2-1, the V gene TRBV29-1, with D unresolved. The DNA for the CDR3 is TGCAGCGTTGAAGGGGTGAGCAGTATCTCCTACAATGAGCAGTTCTTC. Protein: CSVEGVSSISYNEQFF.